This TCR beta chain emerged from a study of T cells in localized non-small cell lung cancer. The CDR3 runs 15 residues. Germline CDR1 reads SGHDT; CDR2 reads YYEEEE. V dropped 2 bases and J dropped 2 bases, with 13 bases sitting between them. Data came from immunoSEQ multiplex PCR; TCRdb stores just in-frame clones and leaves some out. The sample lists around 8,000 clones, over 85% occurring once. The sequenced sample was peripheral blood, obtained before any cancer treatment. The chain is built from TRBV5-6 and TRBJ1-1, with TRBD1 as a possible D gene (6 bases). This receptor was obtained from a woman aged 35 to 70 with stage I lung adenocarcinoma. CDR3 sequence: CASSFPDRLNTEAFF. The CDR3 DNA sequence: TGTGCCAGCAGCTTTCCCGACAGGCTTAACACTGAAGCTTTCTTT.